This section outlines one TCR beta chain sequence together with its context. Clones were read by immunoSEQ multiplex PCR, and TCRdb kept only the in-frame ones, dropping some. The sample comprises around 61,000 clones, 70% to 90% of which are singletons, and 0.89% rests with the top ten. The sample originates from a study of T cell changes during pregnancy in multiple sclerosis. Per the germline V gene, CDR1 is SGHAT and CDR2 is FQNNGV. V lost 5 bases, J lost 1 base, and 8 bases lay in between. This CDR3 is built from 13 residues. The chain is built from TRBV11-2 and TRBJ1-1, with D possibly being TRBD1 (5 bases). The sequence was obtained from a female donor in good health, enrolled as a control in a pregnancy study. The sequencing used peripheral blood, collected in the first trimester of pregnancy. CDR3 amino acids: CASSGGTNTEAFF. DNA for the CDR3: TGTGCCAGCAGCGGGGGGACGAACACTGAAGCTTTCTTT.